These 26 T cell receptor beta chains share one sample of origin, sequenced in a study of T cell responses to AZD1222 COVID-19 vaccine. Here immunoSEQ multiplex PCR was the method, and the copy in TCRdb shows in-frame clones only, minus some. The data contain about 110,000 clones, roughly 90% of them seen just once; the ten biggest clones take up roughly 2.5%. The material sequenced was peripheral blood, taken 28 days after the second AZD1222 dose. The source is an adult who received the AZD1222 COVID-19 vaccine.

The CDR3 here is CASSKPGQGPYEQYF. DNA of the CDR3: TGCGCCAGCAGCAAACCGGGACAGGGGCCCTACGAGCAGTACTTC. J is TRBJ2-7 and V is TRBV5-1; 10 bases line up with TRBD1. The V gene's germline CDR1 is SGHRS and CDR2 YFSETQ. CDR3 length: 15 amino acids. With V trimmed by 4 bases and J by 2 bases, 6 bases remained unmatched.

The chain is built from TRBV29-1 and TRBJ1-4, with a weak D call TRBD1 (5 bases). CDR3 length: 14 amino acids. Deletions cut 1 base from V and 8 bases from J, with 14 bases between. Germline V CDR1 and CDR2: SQVTM, ANQGSEA. The CDR3 reads CSVEGPGRREKLFF. Written as DNA, the CDR3 is TGCAGCGTTGAAGGGCCAGGGCGACGCGAAAAACTGTTTTTT.

This chain connects TRBV6-2 or TRBV6-3 to TRBJ1-5, with D tentatively TRBD1 (5 bases). The CDR3 loop spans 11 amino acids. Germline CDR1 is MNHEY and CDR2 is SVGEGT. V was clipped by 2 bases and J by 9 bases, with 5 bases between them. The DNA of the CDR3 is TGTGCCAGCAGTTACGGGGGGCCCCAGCATTTT. This sequence encodes CASSYGGPQHF.

CDR3 nucleotide sequence: TGTGCCAGCAGCCCGACACCTAGCGGCTACAATGAGCAGTTCTTC. This encodes CASSPTPSGYNEQFF. The chain recombines TRBV7-2 with TRBJ2-1, with 7 bases lining up with TRBD2. Germline V gene data show CDR1 as SGHTA and CDR2 as FQGNSA. The CDR3 covers 15 residues. J lost 3 bases, V lost 5 bases, and 7 bases had no gene match.

This chain connects TRBV7-6 to TRBJ2-1; possibly TRBD2 for D (5 bases). The ends were cut back, 1 base at V and 8 bases at J, with 6 bases in the middle. The CDR3 totals 12 residues. CDR1 and CDR2 (germline): SGHVS, FNYEAQ. The CDR3 is CASSLGGYEQFF. CDR3 nucleotide sequence: TGTGCCAGCAGCTTAGGAGGGTATGAGCAGTTCTTC.

The chain is built from TRBV7-3 and TRBJ2-3; no definite D call. The V gene's germline CDR1 is SGHTA and CDR2 FQGTGA. The ends were cut back, 1 base at V and 0 bases at J, with 8 bases in the middle. This CDR3 is built from 15 residues. CDR3 DNA: TGTGCCAGCAGCTTAATCGTGGCTAGCACAGATACGCAGTATTTT. Its translation: CASSLIVASTDTQYF.

CDR3 DNA sequence: TGTGCCAGCAGCTCAAAAGGACAGGGTTCTAACTATGGCTACACCTTC. It translates to CASSSKGQGSNYGYTF. This rearrangement joins TRBV11-2 to TRBJ1-2; 8 bases are shared with TRBD1. This CDR3 is built from 16 residues. The germline V gene has CDR1 SGHAT and CDR2 FQNNGV. V lost 4 bases and J lost 0; bases outside the gene matches: 7.

The V gene is TRBV5-4, the J gene TRBJ1-6; D possibly corresponds to TRBD1 (5 bases). Trimming left V 0 bases short and J 0 bases short, with 10 bases between. Germline V gives CDR1 SGHNT, CDR2 YYREEE (reference sequence). This CDR3 spans 17 amino acids. For the CDR3, the DNA is TGTGCCAGCAGCTTGGACCCAGGGAGCTCCTATAATTCACCCCTCCACTTT. Its translation is CASSLDPGSSYNSPLHF.

The rearrangement uses TRBV20-1 and TRBJ2-7; tentatively, D is TRBD1 or TRBD2 (5 bases each). Looked up from germline, CDR1 is DFQATT and CDR2 is SNEGSKA (reference sequence). V was pared by 3 bases and J by 3 bases, with 15 bases between. The CDR3 runs to 14 residues. The CDR3: CSASRGVGGYEQYF. The CDR3 bases are TGCAGTGCTAGTAGAGGGGTTGGAGGCTACGAGCAGTACTTC.

This clone was observed a single time. The chain links TRBV6-2 or TRBV6-3 to TRBJ2-3; the D gene is possibly TRBD2 (5 bases). The CDR3 spans 15 residues. Germline CDR1 reads MNHEY; CDR2 reads SVGEGT. Trimming cost V 5 bases and J 0 bases, with 12 bases left between them. The CDR3 is CASSTRTLSTDTQYF. CDR3 in DNA: TGTGCCAGCAGTACTAGAACACTTAGCACAGATACGCAGTATTTT.

This clone has a single count. The chain recombines TRBV7-2 with TRBJ2-1; 11 nucleotides align to TRBD1. CDR3 length: 15 residues. The V and J ends lost 5 bases and 3 bases, in that order; junction bases with no gene match: 3. Germline CDR1 and CDR2: SGHTA and FQGNSA. The CDR3 nucleotides are TGTGCCAGCAGCCAGGACAGGGGGCTCTACAATGAGCAGTTCTTC. Its protein product is CASSQDRGLYNEQFF. Full variable domain (rest looked up from reference TRBV7-2 and TRBJ2-1): GAGVSQSPSNKVTEKGKDVELRCDPISGHTALYWYRQSLGQGLEFLIYFQGNSAPDKSGLPSDRFSAERTGGSVSTLTIQRTQQEDSAVYLCASSQDRGLYNEQFFGPGTRLTVL.

This clone was recorded once. The chain carries TRBV14 and TRBJ2-7; no firm D call. V lost 1 base and J lost 4, with 11 bases in between. Germline V gives CDR1 SGHDN, CDR2 FVKESK. The CDR3 is 14 amino acids. CDR3 bases: TGTGCCAGCAGCCAAGGACTCGGGCAATACGAGCAGTACTTC. As protein: CASSQGLGQYEQYF.

The chain joins TRBV28 to TRBJ1-3, with unresolved D. The CDR3 totals 14 residues. V lost 3 bases and J 5 bases, leaving 11 bases between the germline ends. CDR1 and CDR2 (germline): MDHEN, SYDVKM. This CDR3 reads CASSFLGERNTIYF. Written as DNA, the CDR3 is TGTGCCAGCAGTTTTCTCGGGGAACGAAACACCATATATTTT. Full variable domain (rest looked up from reference TRBV28 and TRBJ1-3): DVKVTQSSRYLVKRTGEKVFLECVQDMDHENMFWYRQDPGLGLRLIYFSYDVKMKEKGDIPEGYSVSREKKERFSLILESASTNQTSMYLCASSFLGERNTIYFGEGSWLTVV.

This chain connects TRBV18 to TRBJ2-7, with a weak D call TRBD2 (7 bases). Germline V gives CDR1 KGHSH, CDR2 LQKENI. This CDR3 comprises 15 residues. The V and J ends lost 4 bases and 2 bases respectively, with 15 bases between them. In DNA form, the CDR3 reads TGTGCCAGCTCACTCACGGGGGGCAGGGCCTACGAGCAGTACTTC. Protein sequence: CASSLTGGRAYEQYF.

This clone was detected once. The rearrangement joins TRBV4-2 to TRBJ2-3; D perhaps matches TRBD1 (5 bases). Trimming pared 0 bases from V and 0 bases from J, leaving 13 bases between. The germline V gene encodes CDR1 LGHNA and CDR2 YNFKEQ. The CDR3 has 17 residues. CDR3 bases: TGTGCCAGCAGCCAAGATGGGGCAGCGAGCAGCACAGATACGCAGTATTTT. It translates to CASSQDGAASSTDTQYF.

This clone was seen once. This chain links TRBV6-5 with TRBJ1-1; no definite D call. Between the trimmed V and J ends, which lost 0 bases and 1 base, there was a span of 9 bases. Germline CDR1 reads MNHEY; CDR2 reads SVGAGI. The CDR3 is made up of 15 amino acids. The CDR3 sequence: CASSYSTKANTEAFF. CDR3 in DNA: TGTGCCAGCAGTTACTCGACCAAGGCGAACACTGAAGCTTTCTTT.

The chain has TRBV19 and TRBJ2-7; TRBD1 aligns across 8 bases. J lost 10 bases, V lost 0 bases, and 5 bases had no gene match. The CDR3 is 13 amino acids. CDR1 and CDR2 (germline): LNHDA, SQIVND (reference sequence). The CDR3 DNA follows: TGTGCCAGTAGTATAGATCGCAGGGGGCCTCAGTACTTC. This encodes CASSIDRRGPQYF.

The V call is TRBV11-2, the J call TRBJ2-7; the D is unclear. V lost 0 bases and J lost 3, with 15 bases in between. The germline CDR1 and CDR2 sequences are SGHAT and FQNNGV. This CDR3 contains 16 residues. CDR3 sequence reads: CASSLDFRVQSYEQYF. The CDR3 nucleotides read TGTGCCAGCAGCTTAGATTTCCGGGTTCAGAGCTACGAGCAGTACTTC.

V is TRBV7-2 and J is TRBJ1-2; D is perhaps TRBD1 (6 bases). This CDR3 is built from 15 residues. Germline V gene lookup returns CDR1 SGHTA and CDR2 FQGNSA. Trimming left V 1 base short and J 3 bases short, with 12 bases between. The CDR3 loop reads CASSLVRGADYGYTF. CDR3 in DNA: TGTGCCAGCAGCTTAGTACGGGGGGCCGACTATGGCTACACCTTC.

As to this clone: One end of the junction fails to match germline, which may point to a read error. The V gene is TRBV5-4, the J gene TRBJ2-2, with D possibly TRBD2 on 5 matching bases. The germline gives CDR1 SGHNT, CDR2 YYREEE (reference sequence). The CDR3 extends over 14 amino acids. The CDR3 DNA reads as TGTGCCAGTAGCTTGGAGGTTAGCACCGGGGAGCTGTTTTTT. Its translation is CASSLEVSTGELFF.

The V call is TRBV28, the J call TRBJ1-2; possible D gene TRBD1, 6 bases. Germline CDR1 reads MDHEN; CDR2 reads SYDVKM. The CDR3 consists of 13 residues. Trimming cost V 5 bases and J 6 bases, with 13 bases left between them. The CDR3 spells CASSKGGVHGYTF. The DNA of the CDR3 is TGTGCCAGCAGTAAAGGGGGGGTTCATGGCTACACCTTC.

This clone was seen only once. The chain is built from TRBV24-1 and TRBJ1-4; TRBD1 aligns across 9 bases. The CDR3 is 15 residues long. The germline V gene has CDR1 KGHDR and CDR2 SFDVKD. The V segment lost 3 bases and the J segment 4 bases; nucleotides outside the gene matches: 2. The CDR3 region is CATSDPTGGNEKLFF. The CDR3 nucleotides read TGTGCCACCAGTGATCCGACAGGGGGTAATGAAAAACTGTTTTTT.

J is TRBJ1-5 and V is TRBV19, with 9 bases that match TRBD1. With V trimmed by 5 bases and J by 2 bases, 4 bases remained unmatched. Germline CDR1 reads LNHDA; CDR2 reads SQIVND (reference sequence). The CDR3 is 15 residues long. The DNA of the CDR3 is TGTGCCAGTAGTGGCCGGGACAGGGGCAATCAGCCCCAGCATTTT. As protein: CASSGRDRGNQPQHF. Complete variable domain (other parts from reference TRBV19 and TRBJ1-5): DGGITQSPKYLFRKEGQNVTLSCEQNLNHDAMYWYRQDPGQGLRLIYYSQIVNDFQKGDIAEGYSVSREKKESFPLTVTSAQKNPTAFYLCASSGRDRGNQPQHFGDGTRLSIL.

The chain couples TRBV2 to TRBJ1-5; possibly TRBD1 for D (5 bases). Germline V gives CDR1 SNHLY, CDR2 FYNNEI. Trimming cost V 7 bases and J 3 bases, with 16 bases left between them. The CDR3 runs to 15 residues. The DNA for the CDR3 is TGTGCCAGCACCGATTGGGGGGGAAACAATCAGCCCCAGCATTTT. Amino acid sequence: CASTDWGGNNQPQHF.

This rearrangement joins TRBV20-1 to TRBJ2-7; D is unresolved. Deletions cut 6 bases from V and 7 bases from J, with 13 bases between. From germline, CDR1 is DFQATT and CDR2 SNEGSKA (reference sequence). The CDR3 is made up of 11 amino acids. The CDR3 DNA is TGCAGTGCCGATAGGACGGCTGAGCAGTACTTC. It encodes CSADRTAEQYF.

This clone was seen more than once but under ten times. The V and J genes are TRBV6-2 or TRBV6-3 and TRBJ2-7, with TRBD2 matching 9 bases. The CDR3 is made up of 17 amino acids. Trimming took 6 bases from V and 0 from J; bases not matched to a gene: 12. Germline CDR1 reads MNHEY; CDR2 reads SVGEGT. The CDR3 loop reads CASSRAGGTPSSYEQYF. CDR3 nucleotide sequence: TGTGCCAGCAGCCGAGCGGGGGGAACACCAAGCTCCTACGAGCAGTACTTC.